The 10 T cell receptor beta chains presented below share a single source sample, sequenced in a study of response to subunit inactivated influenza vaccine. TCRdb fed the RT-PCR reads into MiXCR, producing one record per CDR3 protein. This sample carries hundreds of thousands of distinct CDR3 sequences, 11% of them seen once, and the ten largest clones take 9.5% to 11%. This sample was shared with a second study, whose subject was T cells expressing NK-cell markers. That source reports: What made the TCR beta cDNA was 5'RACE template switching with UMIs.

This specimen consisted of PBMCs from blood, obtained on the day of vaccination. These receptors were collected from a man between 45 and 60 years old who received an inactivated influenza vaccine.

The gene calls are TRBV20-1 and TRBJ2-5, with 14 bases identical to TRBD2. The CDR3 covers 15 residues. Germline V gene sequence: CDR1 DFQATT, CDR2 SNEGSKA (reference sequence). The V gene end was trimmed by 3 bases and the J gene end by 7 bases; junction bases not matched to a gene: 7. The CDR3 bases are TGCAGTGCTAGGGGACTAGCGGGAGTGTCCGGGACCCAGTACTTC. Its translation: CSARGLAGVSGTQYF.

This chain links TRBV4-2 with TRBJ1-2, with 9 bases lining up with TRBD1. V was clipped by 0 bases and J by 5 bases; unmatched bases: 4. CDR3 length: 15 residues. CDR1 and CDR2 from the germline V gene are LGHNA and YNFKEQ. The CDR3 spells CASSQEGTGKYGYTF. The CDR3 DNA is TGTGCCAGCAGCCAAGAGGGGACAGGGAAGTATGGCTACACCTTC.

This clonotype was counted a few times. This sequence joins TRBV20-1 and TRBJ1-4; D remains ambiguous. Trimming took off 7 bases at V and 11 bases at J, with 14 bases between the two ends. Germline CDR1 DFQATT, CDR2 SNEGSKA (reference sequence). The CDR3 has 11 residues. The CDR3 nucleotides read TGCAGTGTTCTGAACGGGAGGAAACTGTTTTTT. Translation: CSVLNGRKLFF.

This clonotype has a handful of counts. The J gene is TRBJ2-7, the V gene TRBV5-1, with 8 bases lining up with TRBD1. V lost 5 bases to trimming and J lost 1 base; unmatched junction nucleotides: 14. Germline CDR1 SGHRS, CDR2 YFSETQ. The CDR3 sequence is 17 residues long. DNA for the CDR3: TGCGCCAGCAGGATGAGACTAGGGACAGGTATTTCCTACGAGCAGTACTTC. Amino acid sequence: CASRMRLGTGISYEQYF.

There are a few counts of this clonotype. The V and J genes are TRBV6-5 and TRBJ1-6; perhaps TRBD1 as D (5 bases). The CDR3 covers 12 residues. Trimming removed 5 bases from V and 16 bases from J, with 15 bases in between. Germline V gene data show CDR1 as MNHEY and CDR2 as SVGAGI. This chain's CDR3 is CASSGSSRGLHF. DNA for the CDR3: TGTGCCAGCAGTGGCTCTTCTCGGGGGCTCCACTTT.

This clonotype came up many times. The chain uses TRBV7-9 and TRBJ1-3; D is unclear. Trimming removed 5 bases from V and 10 bases from J, with 18 bases in between. The CDR3 totals 14 residues. Germline-derived CDR1 and CDR2 are SEHNR and FQNEAQ (reference sequence). CDR3 protein: CASSHIVGHRTIYF. CDR3 nucleotide sequence: TGTGCCAGCAGCCATATCGTAGGGCACCGGACCATATATTTT.

This clonotype was counted at least ten times. V and J are TRBV6-1 and TRBJ2-2; 10 positions match TRBD2. V lost 6 bases, J lost 7 bases, and 11 bases stayed unmatched. Germline V CDR1 and CDR2: MNHNS, SASEGT. This CDR3 comprises 16 residues. CDR3 sequence reads: CASRPGGIAGGGELFF. The DNA of the CDR3 is TGTGCCAGCAGGCCAGGGGGAATAGCGGGAGGCGGGGAGCTGTTTTTT.

This clonotype was seen a few times. CDR3 DNA: TGCGCCAGCAGCCAAGATACGGCAGCCCAAGGGGCCAACGTCCTGACTTTC. It translates to CASSQDTAAQGANVLTF. The chain uses TRBV4-1 and TRBJ2-6; no clear D. With 0 bases removed from V and 4 bases from J, the gap between germline ends came to 13 bases. Germline V gene data show CDR1 as MGHRA and CDR2 as YSYEKL. The CDR3 contains 17 residues.

The V and J genes are TRBV7-2 and TRBJ1-1; the match to TRBD1 covers 12 bases. Germline lookup yields CDR1 SGHTA and CDR2 FQGNSA. CDR3 length: 17 amino acids. V shed 1 base, J shed 1 base, and the junction held 4 bases outside the gene matches. The CDR3 DNA reads as TGTGCCAGCAGCTTAGTTGGGACAGGGGGCTGGAACACTGAAGCTTTCTTT. Protein sequence: CASSLVGTGGWNTEAFF. Combining the CDR3 with reference TRBV7-2 and TRBJ1-1 gives the whole variable domain GAGVSQSPSNKVTEKGKDVELRCDPISGHTALYWYRQSLGQGLEFLIYFQGNSAPDKSGLPSDRFSAERTGGSVSTLTIQRTQQEDSAVYLCASSLVGTGGWNTEAFFGQGTRLTVV.

This clonotype came up many times. This sequence joins TRBV12-3 or TRBV12-4 and TRBJ1-2, with 9 bases aligning to TRBD1. The CDR3 has 15 residues. Trimming at V came to 1 base and at J to 2 bases, leaving 2 bases not matched to a gene. This chain's CDR3 is CASSLDGTGNYGYTF. The CDR3 DNA is TGTGCCAGCAGTTTAGATGGGACAGGGAACTATGGCTACACCTTC.